The 2 T cell receptor beta chains below come from one sample, sequenced in a study of CXCR3-negative and CXCR3-positive naive CD8 T cells. Study results and caveats: Hydrophobicity of TRB CDR3s was greater in CXCR3-positive naive cells than in CXCR3-negative naive cells.

These receptors' targets are unknown. UMI-labeled 5' RACE yielded the TRB cDNA libraries. From the 5' RACE reads, TCRdb lists one entry per CDR3 protein and no DNA. The ten top clones account for about 0.3%, within a sample of around 160,000 distinct CDR3 sequences. Sequenced input: naive CXCR3+ CD8+ T cells from blood. Subset noted: CD45RO-CCR7+CD27+CD95- naive CD8+ T cells expressing CXCR3 (TNR3+). These receptors originate from a human donor in good health. Some clones in this sample may be carry-over from other donors' samples.

The genes are TRBV12-5 and TRBJ2-7. In germline, CDR1 is LGHNT, CDR2 FRNRAP. This CDR3 contains 11 residues. The CDR3 spells CASGNLYEQYF.

The rearrangement links TRBV10-3 to TRBJ2-6. Per germline, CDR1 ENHRY and CDR2 SYGVKD. The CDR3 covers 18 residues. This CDR3 is CAISESRVLSSGANVLTF.